These 23 T cell receptor beta chains were all obtained from the same sample, sequenced in a study of cytomegalovirus exposure and HLA in healthy donors. Use of 60 Vbeta and 13 Jbeta primers characterized the PCR. Repertoires were generated with immunoSEQ multiplex PCR, while TCRdb's copy carries only in-frame clones and drops some. The repertoire holds under 250,000 clones, with approximately 82% as singletons. Sequencing was performed on PBMCs. The source is a man between 18 and 35 years old in good health and CMV-seronegative.

The chain carries TRBV4-2 and TRBJ2-7; 9 positions match TRBD1. This CDR3 contains 15 residues. V shed 4 bases, J shed 2 bases, and the junction held 6 bases outside the gene matches. Germline V gene lookup returns CDR1 LGHNA and CDR2 YNFKEQ. The DNA for the CDR3 is TGTGCCAGCAGCCCGGGACAGGGACCCACCTACGAGCAGTACTTC. Translated, it gives CASSPGQGPTYEQYF.

This clone is a singleton in its sample. This chain links TRBV12-2 with TRBJ1-1; the table's D call, TRBD1, has no DNA check behind it. TRBV12-2 constitutes a pseudogene. The CDR3 totals 19 residues. CDR3 amino acids: CASRLATGEQGALNTEAFF. CDR3 bases: TGTGCAAGTCGCTTAGCTACTGGTGAGCAGGGGGCGTTGAACACTGAAGCTTTCTTT.

The V gene is TRBV7-2, the J gene TRBJ2-1, with a possible D match to TRBD1 (6 bases). Trimming took off 1 base at V and 6 bases at J, with 10 bases between the two ends. The CDR3 consists of 14 residues. Germline V CDR1 and CDR2: SGHTA, FQGNSA. The CDR3 DNA is TGTGCCAGCAGCTTAGGATCAGGGGTCAATGAGCAGTTCTTC. This gives the protein CASSLGSGVNEQFF.

The rearrangement links TRBV21-1 to TRBJ2-7; the D call TRBD1 from the table was never checked on the DNA. TRBV21-1 is recorded as a pseudogene. The CDR3 is 15 residues long. CDR3 in amino acids: CASSGYRGPHCEQYF. The CDR3 region has the DNA TGTGCCAGCAGCGGTTACAGGGGCCCACACTGCGAGCAGTACTTC.

This chain connects TRBV11-3 to TRBJ2-1; 12 nucleotides align to TRBD2. The CDR3 runs 15 residues. V shed 5 bases and J 6 bases; nucleotides not matched to a gene: 5. CDR1 and CDR2 (germline): SGHNT, YENEEA. Here the CDR3 reads CASSRGLAGFNEQFF. As DNA, the CDR3 is TGTGCCAGCAGCCGTGGACTAGCGGGATTCAATGAGCAGTTCTTC.

The genes are TRBV19 and TRBJ2-7; TRBD1 is a possible D gene (7 bases). Germline V gene sequence: CDR1 LNHDA, CDR2 SQIVND (reference sequence). Trimming took 5 bases from V and 5 from J, leaving 19 bases between them. The length of the CDR3 is 15 residues. The CDR3 here is CASSPTPTGRHEQYF. The CDR3 nucleotides read TGTGCCAGTAGTCCCACCCCGACAGGGAGGCACGAGCAGTACTTC.

This chain links TRBV6-5 with TRBJ1-2; 10 nucleotides line up with TRBD1. The V gene end was trimmed by 6 bases and the J gene end by 5 bases; junction bases not matched to a gene: 6. The CDR3 totals 14 residues. Germline V gene sequence: CDR1 MNHEY, CDR2 SVGAGI. CDR3 bases: TGTGCCAGCAGAAGGACAGGGGGGCATTATGGCTACACCTTC. Amino acids: CASRRTGGHYGYTF.

This clone turned up a few times. CDR3 sequence reads: CASSFDSHNSPLHF. CDR3 DNA sequence: TGCGCCAGCAGTTTTGACAGCCATAATTCACCCCTCCACTTT. The chain couples TRBV5-1 to TRBJ1-6; perhaps TRBD1 as D (5 bases). This CDR3 comprises 14 residues. V was shortened by 5 bases and J by 5 bases, with 11 bases between the two germline ends. Germline CDR1 reads SGHRS; CDR2 reads YFSETQ.

The chain employs TRBV10-1 and TRBJ1-6; the match to TRBD1 covers 7 bases. V lost 8 bases, J lost 9 bases, and 7 bases stayed unmatched. This CDR3 region has 13 residues. CDR1 WNHNN and CDR2 SYGVQD come from the germline V gene (reference sequence). The CDR3: CASQGGSASPLHF. The CDR3 DNA is TGCGCCAGCCAAGGGGGCTCAGCTTCACCCCTCCACTTT.

Only a few counts were recorded for this clone. The V gene is TRBV2, the J gene TRBJ2-3; 8 bases are a match to TRBD1. CDR3 size: 14 residues. The V and J ends lost 4 bases and 2 bases, in that order; junction bases with no gene match: 2. The germline V gene has CDR1 SNHLY and CDR2 FYNNEI. The CDR3 sequence: CASSGQGNTDTQYF. The CDR3 coding sequence is TGTGCCAGCAGTGGACAGGGGAACACAGATACGCAGTATTTT.

The chain uses TRBV7-9 and TRBJ2-7, with TRBD2 as a possible D gene (6 bases). This CDR3 contains 12 residues. The germline V gene has CDR1 SEHNR and CDR2 FQNEAQ (reference sequence). Trimming took off 6 bases at V and 5 bases at J, with 11 bases between the two ends. CDR3 loop: CASSWGVDEQYF. The CDR3 bases are TGTGCCAGCAGTTGGGGGGTCGACGAGCAGTACTTC.

The V and J genes are TRBV6-1 and TRBJ1-1; 9 bases agree with TRBD1. The CDR3 runs 18 residues. CDR1 MNHNS and CDR2 SASEGT come from the germline V gene. Trimming cost V 0 bases and J 3 bases; bases outside gene matches: 11. Here the CDR3 DNA reads TGTGCCAGCAGTGAAGCTGGGACAGGGTTATTTTCACACACTGAAGCTTTCTTT. Translating gives CASSEAGTGLFSHTEAFF.

The genes are TRBV19 and TRBJ1-4, with 11 bases that match TRBD1. The CDR3 consists of 17 residues. Germline V gene sequence: CDR1 LNHDA, CDR2 SQIVND (reference sequence). V lost 4 bases to trimming and J lost 8 bases; unmatched junction nucleotides: 12. This CDR3 is CASSTRDRGSEREKLFF. Here the CDR3 DNA reads TGTGCCAGTAGTACCCGGGACAGGGGGTCGGAACGGGAAAAACTGTTTTTT.

J is TRBJ1-2 and V is TRBV9, with TRBD1 matching over 7 bases. Germline CDR1 SGDLS, CDR2 YYNGEE. The V and J ends lost 4 bases and 8 bases, in that order; junction bases with no gene match: 8. The CDR3 is 13 residues long. CDR3 sequence (DNA): TGTGCCAGCAGCCTCGCGGACAGGATGGGCTACACCTTC. Its protein product is CASSLADRMGYTF. The full variable domain, completed using reference TRBV9 and TRBJ1-2, is DSGVTQTPKHLITATGQRVTLRCSPRSGDLSVYWYQQSLDQGLQFLIQYYNGEERAKGNILERFSAQQFPDLHSELNLSSLELGDSALYFCASSLADRMGYTFGSGTRLTVV.

The chain uses TRBV28 and TRBJ2-6, with D possibly matching TRBD1 (6 bases). Trimming shortened V by 2 bases and J by 3 bases, and 11 bases separated the two germline ends. The germline V gene encodes CDR1 MDHEN and CDR2 SYDVKM. The CDR3 totals 16 residues. In DNA, the CDR3 is TGTGCCAGCAGTTTACTTACAGGGAGTGGGGCCAACGTCCTGACTTTC. Its protein is CASSLLTGSGANVLTF. Full variable domain (rest looked up from reference TRBV28 and TRBJ2-6): DVKVTQSSRYLVKRTGEKVFLECVQDMDHENMFWYRQDPGLGLRLIYFSYDVKMKEKGDIPEGYSVSREKKERFSLILESASTNQTSMYLCASSLLTGSGANVLTFGAGSRLTVL.

The table lists this clone with a few counts. The chain uses TRBV11-2 and TRBJ1-2; 7 bases are shared with TRBD1. The CDR3 extends over 15 amino acids. Germline assignment: CDR1 SGHAT and CDR2 FQNNGV. V was clipped by 7 bases and J by 2 bases; unmatched bases: 10. The CDR3 DNA sequence: TGTGCCAGCACCCCAATCGGGGGACAGAACTATGGCTACACCTTC. Translated, it gives CASTPIGGQNYGYTF.

This chain links TRBV19 with TRBJ1-2; D possibly corresponds to TRBD1 (5 bases). Germline V gene sequence: CDR1 LNHDA, CDR2 SQIVND (reference sequence). CDR3 size: 12 residues. V was shortened by 8 bases and J by 7 bases, with 14 bases between the two germline ends. The CDR3 sequence: CASGSGGFGYTF. Written as DNA, the CDR3 is TGTGCCAGTGGGTCGGGGGGGTTTGGCTACACCTTC.

There are a few counts of this clone. The chain carries TRBV5-6 and TRBJ2-2; 9 bases line up with TRBD1. CDR1 and CDR2 (germline): SGHDT, YYEEEE. V lost 4 bases and J lost 9; bases outside the gene matches: 7. The CDR3 covers 14 residues. Here the CDR3 DNA reads TGTGCCAGCAGCAAGGGACAGGGTAGTCGGGAGCTGTTTTTT. Translated: CASSKGQGSRELFF.

This clone was counted a single time. The chain's CDR3 is CASSGTSGNTDTQYF. CDR3 nucleotide sequence: TGTGCCAGCAGCGGGACTAGCGGAAACACAGATACGCAGTATTTT. The genes are TRBV9 and TRBJ2-3; 10 positions agree with TRBD2. The V and J ends lost 3 bases and 2 bases, in that order; junction bases with no gene match: 3. From germline, CDR1 is SGDLS and CDR2 YYNGEE. This CDR3 spans 15 amino acids.

The J gene is TRBJ2-5, the V gene TRBV7-9; D remains ambiguous. CDR1 and CDR2 (germline): SEHNR, FQNEAQ (reference sequence). The CDR3 runs 13 residues. V was trimmed by 8 bases and J by 1 base, leaving 11 bases between them. The CDR3 sequence: CASSIDIQETQYF. The CDR3 DNA is TGTGCCAGCTCCATAGATATCCAAGAGACCCAGTACTTC.

The rearrangement joins TRBV4-1 to TRBJ2-3; TRBD2 matches at 10 bases. The CDR3 spans 17 residues. From germline, CDR1 is MGHRA and CDR2 YSYEKL. V shed 1 base, J shed 3 bases, and the junction held 7 bases outside the gene matches. The CDR3 DNA reads TGCGCCAGCAGCCAAGGTCCGGGACTAGCGAGGACAGATACGCAGTATTTT. The encoded protein is CASSQGPGLARTDTQYF.

This chain uses TRBV5-6 with TRBJ2-5; maybe TRBD2 (7 bases). The DNA end is a closer match to TRBJ2-7, so the J assignment may be wrong. The CDR3 spans 16 residues. Germline loops: CDR1 SGHDT, CDR2 YYEEEE. The CDR3 sequence: CASSLSWGLADYEQYF. The CDR3 DNA sequence: TGTGCCAGCAGCTTGTCATGGGGGCTAGCGGATTACGAGCAGTACTTC.

This chain joins TRBV6-1 and TRBJ2-2; the match to TRBD2 covers 10 bases. Unmatched junction bases numbered 3, after V lost 2 bases and J lost 6 bases. The CDR3 totals 15 residues. The germline V gene has CDR1 MNHNS and CDR2 SASEGT. Here the CDR3 DNA reads TGTGCCAGCAGTGAACTAGCGGGAGCCCCCGGGGAGCTGTTTTTT. Translating it yields CASSELAGAPGELFF.